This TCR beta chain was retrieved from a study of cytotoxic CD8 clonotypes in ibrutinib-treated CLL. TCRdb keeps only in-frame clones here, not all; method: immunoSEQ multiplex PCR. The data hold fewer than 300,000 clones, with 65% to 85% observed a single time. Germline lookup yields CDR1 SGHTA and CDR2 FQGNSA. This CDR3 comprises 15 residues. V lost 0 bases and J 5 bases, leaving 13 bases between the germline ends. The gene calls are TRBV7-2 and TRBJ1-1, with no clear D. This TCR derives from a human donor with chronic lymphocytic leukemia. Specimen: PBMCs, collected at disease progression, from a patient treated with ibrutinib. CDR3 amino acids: CASSLARVGRTEAFF. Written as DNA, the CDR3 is TGTGCCAGCAGCTTAGCGCGGGTGGGTAGGACTGAAGCTTTCTTT.